This record looks at one T cell receptor beta chain sequence and its context. The antigen remains unidentified. Germline loops: CDR1 ENHRY, CDR2 SYGVKD. This CDR3 comprises 13 residues. V lost 6 bases and J lost 4; bases outside the gene matches: 5. The table came from immunoSEQ multiplex PCR; TCRdb's copy has only in-frame clones and leaves some out. Among 86,000 or so clones listed, approximately 95% were seen once. These data are taken from a study of cytomegalovirus exposure and HLA in healthy donors. Across the whole study: The platform used for the approximately 130 validation repertoires matched that of the roughly 630 first-cohort repertoires, a later analysis reported. Study-level results: Altogether, 164 TCR beta chains were recorded as cytomegalovirus-associated. The CMV antigen specificity of a few CMV-associated chains was confirmed through in vitro analysis.

The chain links TRBV10-3 to TRBJ2-7, with TRBD2 matching over 8 bases. The sample was PBMCs. The sequence derives from a man younger than 35 in good health and CMV-seropositive. The CDR3 is CAISSTSDYEQYF. The DNA of the CDR3 is TGTGCCATCAGCTCGACTAGCGATTACGAGCAGTACTTC.